Presented here are 16 T cell receptor beta chains from one specimen sequenced in a study of blood T cell repertoires in COVID-19. Data came from immunoSEQ multiplex PCR; TCRdb stores just in-frame clones and leaves some out. The data show approximately 31,000 clones, approximately 91% seen once. Sequences were obtained from peripheral blood. Receptors originate from a man between 70 and 80 years old with active COVID-19.

This clone was observed once. CDR3 in amino acids: CASSPQGAVNIQYF. The CDR3 bases are TGTGCCAGCAGCCCCCAGGGGGCCGTGAACATTCAGTACTTC. The V and J genes are TRBV9 and TRBJ2-4; 8 nucleotides agree with TRBD1. Germline loops: CDR1 SGDLS, CDR2 YYNGEE. V trimming: 4 bases; J trimming: 7 bases; junction bases outside the gene matches: 7. The CDR3 extends over 14 amino acids. The complete variable domain, with remaining parts taken from reference TRBV9 and TRBJ2-4, reads DSGVTQTPKHLITATGQRVTLRCSPRSGDLSVYWYQQSLDQGLQFLIQYYNGEERAKGNILERFSAQQFPDLHSELNLSSLELGDSALYFCASSPQGAVNIQYFGAGTRLSVL.

This clone appeared a single time. The chain combines TRBV18 with TRBJ1-2; 10 bases map to TRBD1. CDR3 size: 17 residues. Germline CDR1 reads KGHSH; CDR2 reads LQKENI. The V gene end was trimmed by 3 bases and the J gene end by 1 base; junction bases not matched to a gene: 8. The CDR3 DNA is TGTGCCAGCTCACCGAGACAGGGGGCCGCTAATAACTATGGCTACACCTTC. Protein: CASSPRQGAANNYGYTF.

The chain couples TRBV7-6 to TRBJ1-6, with a possible D match to TRBD1 (5 bases). Germline assignment: CDR1 SGHVS and CDR2 FNYEAQ. The V gene lost 0 bases and the J gene lost 0 bases, with 12 bases spanning the gap. The CDR3 is 18 amino acids. The CDR3 coding sequence is TGTGCCAGCAGCTTAGCGAGCAGGGCCAGCTCCTATAATTCACCCCTCCACTTT. Protein product: CASSLASRASSYNSPLHF.

This clone has just one count. DNA of the CDR3: TGTGCCAGCAGCCCGAGCGTATCGAGCTCCTACAATGAGCAGTTCTTC. It codes for CASSPSVSSSYNEQFF. The chain joins TRBV7-2 to TRBJ2-1; D not resolved. The germline V gene has CDR1 SGHTA and CDR2 FQGNSA. Trimming pared 5 bases from V and 0 bases from J, leaving 14 bases between. The CDR3 consists of 16 residues.

The chain employs TRBV18 and TRBJ2-2; TRBD2 matches 15 bases. Trimming cost V 2 bases and J 7 bases; bases outside gene matches: 8. In germline, CDR1 is KGHSH, CDR2 LQKENI. The CDR3 consists of 18 residues. The CDR3 region is CASSPWTSGRAGIGELFF. The DNA for the CDR3 is TGTGCCAGCTCACCATGGACTAGCGGGAGGGCCGGAATCGGGGAGCTGTTTTTT.

V is TRBV18 and J is TRBJ2-5; D is possibly TRBD1 (7 bases). This CDR3 is built from 16 residues. V lost 1 base and J 5 bases, leaving 17 bases between the germline ends. CDR1 KGHSH and CDR2 LQKENI come from the germline V gene. The CDR3 spells CASSPREDRLGETQYF. CDR3 coding DNA: TGTGCCAGCTCACCACGGGAGGACAGGCTAGGGGAGACCCAGTACTTC. Full variable domain (remainder filled in from reference TRBV18 and TRBJ2-5): NAGVMQNPRHLVRRRGQEARLRCSPMKGHSHVYWYRQLPEEGLKFMVYLQKENIIDESGMPKERFSAEFPKEGPSILRIQQVVRGDSAAYFCASSPREDRLGETQYFGPGTRLLVL.

The chain is built from TRBV9 and TRBJ1-1; no clear D. Looked up from germline, CDR1 is SGDLS and CDR2 is YYNGEE. The germline V and J ends were trimmed by 4 bases and 1 base, with 14 bases remaining between them. The CDR3 spans 15 residues. As DNA, the CDR3 is TGTGCCAGCAGCCCCGAGCTATTTGAGAACACTGAAGCTTTCTTT. It encodes CASSPELFENTEAFF.

The rearrangement joins TRBV4-3 to TRBJ1-4; D is undetermined. The length of the CDR3 is 14 residues. Trimming cost V 3 bases and J 8 bases, with 13 bases left between them. Germline CDR1 LGHNA, CDR2 YSLEER. Here the CDR3 reads CASSQESRAEKLFF. For the CDR3, the DNA is TGCGCCAGCAGCCAGGAATCGCGGGCGGAAAAACTGTTTTTT.

The J gene is TRBJ2-1, the V gene TRBV2, with TRBD2 matching 13 bases. The V segment lost 8 bases and the J segment 4 bases; nucleotides outside the gene matches: 11. The CDR3 is 17 amino acids. Germline V gene data show CDR1 as SNHLY and CDR2 as FYNNEI. The CDR3: CASGFTSGRVHYNEQFF. CDR3 nucleotides: TGTGCCAGCGGGTTTACTAGCGGGAGGGTCCATTACAATGAGCAGTTCTTC.

The gene calls are TRBV27 and TRBJ2-1; 8 bases fit TRBD2. The germline V gene has CDR1 MNHEY and CDR2 SMNVEV (reference sequence). CDR3 length: 16 residues. J lost 8 bases, V lost 5 bases, and 14 bases had no gene match. The CDR3 is CASSGLGAGGFYEQFF. The DNA for the CDR3 is TGTGCCAGCAGTGGCCTGGGCGCGGGAGGTTTCTATGAGCAGTTCTTC.

The CDR3 DNA follows: TGTGCCATCGCGGCCGACAGGGGTGGACAGCCCCAGCATTTT. Translating gives CAIAADRGGQPQHF. V usage is TRBV10-3 and J usage is TRBJ1-5, with 8 bases lining up with TRBD1. V shed 8 bases, J shed 7 bases, and the junction held 10 bases outside the gene matches. The germline gives CDR1 ENHRY, CDR2 SYGVKD. The length of the CDR3 is 14 residues.

This clone has only one observation. The chain joins TRBV7-2 to TRBJ2-7; no clear D gene. This CDR3 comprises 13 residues. Germline V gives CDR1 SGHTA, CDR2 FQGNSA. Trimming stripped 1 base from V and 6 bases from J, with 10 bases between. The CDR3 reads CASSLGSVVEQYF. The DNA for the CDR3 is TGTGCCAGCAGCTTAGGGTCGGTGGTCGAGCAGTACTTC.

V is TRBV24-1 and J is TRBJ2-1; 12 bases are a match to TRBD2. V shed 4 bases, J shed 8 bases, and the junction held 5 bases outside the gene matches. CDR1 is KGHDR and CDR2 is SFDVKD in the germline V gene. The CDR3 consists of 15 residues. The CDR3 DNA sequence: TGTGCCACCAGTGACCTCGGACTAGCGGGATATGAGCAGTTCTTC. Its protein is CATSDLGLAGYEQFF.

The chain employs TRBV5-6 and TRBJ1-6; D not certain. V was trimmed by 3 bases and J by 1 base, leaving 5 bases between them. This CDR3 spans 14 amino acids. CDR1 is SGHDT, CDR2 YYEEEE, per germline. For the CDR3, the DNA is TGTGCCAGCAGCTCGGGTTCCTATAATTCACCCCTCCACTTT. Protein sequence: CASSSGSYNSPLHF.

V gene TRBV11-2 combines with J gene TRBJ1-4; D perhaps matches TRBD1 (6 bases). The CDR3 totals 14 residues. Trimming cost V 3 bases and J 5 bases, with 10 bases left between them. Germline CDR1 SGHAT, CDR2 FQNNGV. For the CDR3, the DNA is TGTGCCAGCAGCTTGACAGGATCGAATGAAAAACTGTTTTTT. Its translation: CASSLTGSNEKLFF.

V is TRBV27 and J is TRBJ2-7; weak D call: TRBD2 (5 bases). Germline values: CDR1 MNHEY, CDR2 SMNVEV (reference sequence). The CDR3 contains 15 residues. V dropped 4 bases and J dropped 3 bases, with 16 bases sitting between them. The CDR3 nucleotides are TGTGCCAGCAGTTGGTCCGGGGTATCGGTCTACGAGCAGTACTTC. It yields the protein CASSWSGVSVYEQYF.